These 21 T cell receptor beta chains were sequenced from one sample in a study of T cells in localized non-small cell lung cancer. Sequencing used immunoSEQ multiplex PCR; TCRdb keeps in-frame clones, though not all of them. The data hold about 40,000 clones, with roughly 86% observed a single time. This material consisted of peripheral blood, taken before any cancer treatment. The receptors were sampled from a man aged 18 to 49 with stage I lung adenocarcinoma.

The V and J genes are TRBV18 and TRBJ2-2; D possibly matches TRBD1 or TRBD2 (6 bases each). With 2 bases removed from V and 0 bases from J, the gap between germline ends came to 10 bases. Looked up from germline, CDR1 is KGHSH and CDR2 is LQKENI. This CDR3 is built from 16 residues. The CDR3 reads CASSPMGGSNTGELFF. The CDR3 DNA sequence: TGTGCCAGCTCACCAATGGGGGGCTCGAACACCGGGGAGCTGTTTTTT. Full variable domain (rest looked up from reference TRBV18 and TRBJ2-2): NAGVMQNPRHLVRRRGQEARLRCSPMKGHSHVYWYRQLPEEGLKFMVYLQKENIIDESGMPKERFSAEFPKEGPSILRIQQVVRGDSAAYFCASSPMGGSNTGELFFGEGSRLTVL.

J is TRBJ1-6 and V is TRBV6-5; a possible D gene is TRBD1 (5 bases). V was trimmed by 5 bases and J by 2 bases, leaving 7 bases between them. In germline, CDR1 is MNHEY, CDR2 SVGAGI. CDR3 size: 14 residues. The CDR3 coding sequence is TGTGCCAGCAGTGCGGGACCCTATAATTCACCCCTCCACTTT. Its translation is CASSAGPYNSPLHF.

As concerns this clone: This sample includes further DNA sequences coding for the same CDR3. The chain has TRBV27 and TRBJ1-5, with D possibly being TRBD1 (6 bases). Germline V gene data show CDR1 as MNHEY and CDR2 as SMNVEV (reference sequence). Between the trimmed V and J ends, which lost 7 bases and 2 bases, there was a span of 12 bases. The CDR3 runs 14 residues. CDR3: CASTIRGGNQPQHF. The CDR3 DNA is TGTGCCAGCACCATCAGGGGCGGCAATCAGCCCCAGCATTTT.

The V gene is TRBV5-5, the J gene TRBJ2-7; D is possibly TRBD1 (5 bases). The CDR3 has 12 residues. From germline, CDR1 is SGHKS and CDR2 YYEKEE (reference sequence). V gave up 4 bases and J gave up 3 bases, with 8 bases separating them. The CDR3 loop is CASSTTGYEQYF. CDR3 coding DNA: TGTGCCAGCAGCACCACAGGCTACGAGCAGTACTTC.

A single count supports this clone. This chain uses TRBV7-2 with TRBJ2-6; D unresolved. The V and J ends lost 1 base and 0 bases respectively, with 7 bases between them. Per germline, CDR1 SGHTA and CDR2 FQGNSA. The CDR3 length is 16 residues. The CDR3 protein is CASSLDVRSGANVLTF. CDR3 nucleotides: TGTGCCAGCAGCTTAGACGTACGCTCTGGGGCCAACGTCCTGACTTTC.

This chain uses TRBV7-9 with TRBJ2-5, with 9 bases aligning to TRBD1. V dropped 4 bases and J dropped 1; count of bases not matched to a gene: 4. Looked up from germline, CDR1 is SEHNR and CDR2 is FQNEAQ (reference sequence). The CDR3 totals 15 residues. The DNA for the CDR3 is TGTGCCAGCAGCTCCTGGACAGGGGCCCAAGAGACCCAGTACTTC. It translates to CASSSWTGAQETQYF.

V and J are TRBV6-1 and TRBJ1-5; D gene unclear. In germline, CDR1 is MNHNS, CDR2 SASEGT. The CDR3 runs to 16 residues. V shed 1 base and J shed 0 bases, with 10 bases lying between them. The CDR3: CASSEGQLNSNQPQHF. Here the CDR3 DNA reads TGTGCCAGCAGTGAAGGTCAACTCAATAGCAATCAGCCCCAGCATTTT.

The chain uses TRBV28 and TRBJ1-4; 10 bases line up with TRBD1. This CDR3 has 15 residues. After removal of 3 bases from V and 8 bases from J, the junction contained 6 bases not matched to a gene. The germline V gene encodes CDR1 MDHEN and CDR2 SYDVKM. The CDR3 nucleotides read TGTGCCAGCAGTTTGGGCGGGACAGGGGACGAAAAACTGTTTTTT. This gives the protein CASSLGGTGDEKLFF. The variable domain in full, with the rest retrieved from reference TRBV28 and TRBJ1-4, is DVKVTQSSRYLVKRTGEKVFLECVQDMDHENMFWYRQDPGLGLRLIYFSYDVKMKEKGDIPEGYSVSREKKERFSLILESASTNQTSMYLCASSLGGTGDEKLFFGSGTQLSVL.

V and J are TRBV10-3 and TRBJ1-1, with D possibly matching TRBD1 (5 bases). Germline loops: CDR1 ENHRY, CDR2 SYGVKD. V lost 7 bases and J 3 bases, leaving 12 bases between the germline ends. There are 13 residues in the CDR3. The CDR3 spells CAIKDRYDTEAFF. The CDR3, as DNA: TGTGCCATCAAAGACAGATATGACACTGAAGCTTTCTTT.

This clone is a singleton in its sample. V gene TRBV7-2 combines with J gene TRBJ1-1, with unresolved D. This CDR3 has 13 amino acids. Trimming stripped 1 base from V and 10 bases from J, with 13 bases between. Germline V gene lookup returns CDR1 SGHTA and CDR2 FQGNSA. DNA for the CDR3: TGTGCCAGCAGCTTAGGCGGTAAAAGCGGAGCTTTCTTT. Protein sequence: CASSLGGKSGAFF. Complete variable domain (other parts from reference TRBV7-2 and TRBJ1-1): GAGVSQSPSNKVTEKGKDVELRCDPISGHTALYWYRQSLGQGLEFLIYFQGNSAPDKSGLPSDRFSAERTGGSVSTLTIQRTQQEDSAVYLCASSLGGKSGAFFGQGTRLTVV.

The chain uses TRBV7-8 and TRBJ1-2, with 8 positions matching TRBD1. Trimming removed 1 base from V and 1 base from J; junction bases left unmatched: 5. This CDR3 comprises 16 residues. From germline, CDR1 is SGHVS and CDR2 FQNEAQ. CDR3 sequence: CASSLDWTGSNYGYTF. The CDR3 region has the DNA TGTGCCAGCAGCTTAGACTGGACAGGGAGTAACTATGGCTACACCTTC.

This chain uses TRBV28 with TRBJ1-4; TRBD1 might be the D (6 bases). Trimming left V 4 bases short and J 4 bases short, with 10 bases between. CDR3 length: 14 amino acids. CDR1 and CDR2 (germline): MDHEN, SYDVKM. In DNA form, the CDR3 reads TGTGCCAGCAGTTCCCGGGACATTAATGAAAAACTGTTTTTT. Amino acids: CASSSRDINEKLFF.

This sequence joins TRBV5-6 and TRBJ1-5; maybe TRBD1 (6 bases). The germline CDR1 and CDR2 sequences are SGHDT and YYEEEE. V dropped 3 bases and J dropped 4 bases, with 14 bases sitting between them. This CDR3 contains 15 residues. This chain's CDR3 is CASSSDGGLNQPQHF. The CDR3 nucleotides read TGTGCCAGCAGCTCGGACGGGGGGCTGAATCAGCCCCAGCATTTT. Looking up the rest from reference TRBV5-6 and TRBJ1-5 gives the full variable domain: DAGVTQSPTHLIKTRGQQVTLRCSPKSGHDTVSWYQQALGQGPQFIFQYYEEEERQRGNFPDRFSGHQFPNYSSELNVNALLLGDSALYLCASSSDGGLNQPQHFGDGTRLSIL.

CDR3 amino acids: CASSLAQRGGSEQFF. In nucleotides, the CDR3 is TGCGCCAGCAGCTTGGCCCAGCGGGGGGGCAGTGAGCAGTTCTTC. The chain has TRBV5-1 and TRBJ2-1; 10 bases map to TRBD2. V lost 0 bases and J lost 9; bases outside the gene matches: 6. This CDR3 is built from 15 residues. Germline V gene data show CDR1 as SGHRS and CDR2 as YFSETQ.

This chain connects TRBV28 to TRBJ2-2; 11 bases map to TRBD1. The V gene end was trimmed by 6 bases and the J gene end by 4 bases; junction bases not matched to a gene: 1. The CDR3 is 14 residues long. Germline V gene lookup returns CDR1 MDHEN and CDR2 SYDVKM. The CDR3 DNA sequence: TGTGCCAGCAGGGGGACAGGGGGCACCGGGGAGCTGTTTTTT. Amino acids: CASRGTGGTGELFF.

The chain recombines TRBV10-3 with TRBJ2-7; D call uncertain. The CDR3 is 11 amino acids. The V end was cut by 3 bases, the J end by 2 bases, with 2 bases between. The germline V gene has CDR1 ENHRY and CDR2 SYGVKD. The CDR3 nucleotides read TGTGCCATCAGTGATGCCTACGAGCAGTACTTC. It specifies CAISDAYEQYF.

The chain is built from TRBV28 and TRBJ1-3; TRBD1 matches 7 bases. The CDR3 runs to 16 residues. The junction had 11 bases not matched to a gene; V was cut back by 6 bases and J by 3 bases. The germline gives CDR1 MDHEN, CDR2 SYDVKM. CDR3 in amino acids: CASRGQPSLFGNTIYF. The CDR3 DNA reads as TGTGCCAGCAGGGGACAGCCCAGTCTCTTTGGAAACACCATATATTTT.

CDR3 loop: CASMAGWSYNEQFF. In DNA form, the CDR3 reads TGTGCCAGCATGGCGGGATGGTCCTACAATGAGCAGTTCTTC. V and J are TRBV6-5 and TRBJ2-1; D is perhaps TRBD2 (6 bases). Trimming left V 7 bases short and J 1 base short, with 11 bases between. The CDR3 spans 14 residues. Germline assignment: CDR1 MNHEY and CDR2 SVGAGI.

The chain recombines TRBV30 with TRBJ1-5, with D hard to call. The CDR3 runs 13 residues. Germline assignment: CDR1 GTSNPN and CDR2 SVGIG (reference sequence). Trimming removed 0 bases at V and 10 bases at J, with 13 bases between. The CDR3 region has the DNA TGTGCCTGGAGTGTAGAACGAAACGACCCCCAGCATTTT. This encodes CAWSVERNDPQHF.

This clone was seen only once. The gene calls are TRBV6-6 and TRBJ1-1; TRBD1 agrees at 9 bases. V gave up 4 bases and J gave up 6 bases; unmatched junction bases: 9. The V gene's germline CDR1 is MNHNY and CDR2 SVGAGI (reference sequence). The CDR3 loop spans 15 amino acids. The CDR3 sequence: CASSSPGQGIPEAFF. The DNA for the CDR3 is TGTGCCAGCAGTTCACCGGGACAGGGAATACCTGAAGCTTTCTTT.

This chain joins TRBV5-1 and TRBJ2-5; 9 positions agree with TRBD2. Germline loops: CDR1 SGHRS, CDR2 YFSETQ. After removal of 4 bases from V and 2 bases from J, the junction contained 9 bases not matched to a gene. This CDR3 is 16 amino acids long. CDR3 loop: CASSLGTSLGQETQYF. The CDR3 DNA is TGCGCCAGCAGCCTAGGGACTAGCCTGGGGCAAGAGACCCAGTACTTC.